The sequence of this TCR beta chain was determined in a study of T cell changes during pregnancy in multiple sclerosis. Only in-frame clones appear in the TCRdb table, and some are missing; sequencing was by immunoSEQ multiplex PCR. The table has under 65,000 clones, roughly 91% seen once. The TCR sequence derives from a female donor with multiple sclerosis, enrolled in a pregnancy study. The input for sequencing was CD4+ T cells from peripheral blood mononuclear cells, taken in the third trimester of pregnancy.

The DNA for the CDR3 is TGTGCCAGCAGTTTTTCCGGGACAGGGGGACACGAGCAGTACTTC. Encoded protein: CASSFSGTGGHEQYF. The chain combines TRBV27 with TRBJ2-7; 11 bases agree with TRBD1. CDR3 length: 15 amino acids. CDR1 MNHEY and CDR2 SMNVEV come from the germline V gene (reference sequence). Trimming at V came to 3 bases and at J to 5 bases, leaving 6 bases not matched to a gene.